The 11 T cell receptor beta chains listed next were all sequenced from one sample in a study of blood T cells in healthy people across ages. The second PCR ran roughly 6 to 11 cycles with a sample-barcoded 5' primer and J-beta primers. TCRdb redid the calling of the 5' RACE reads with MiXCR, one entry per CDR3 protein. The sample includes about 970,000 distinct CDR3 sequences, about 53% of them seen just once. The sample was blood. The source is a woman aged 55-75 years in good health.

The rearrangement uses TRBV12-3 or TRBV12-4 and TRBJ2-7; D is unclear. V was shortened by 5 bases and J by 2 bases, with 10 bases between the two germline ends. The CDR3 covers 13 residues. CDR3 nucleotide sequence: TGTGCCAGCAGTAACGCAGGTCCCTACGAGCAGTACTTC. Translation: CASSNAGPYEQYF.

Points on this clonotype: An end of the junction differs from the germline gene, which may be a read error. V is TRBV9 and J is TRBJ1-1; TRBD1 matches at 7 bases. CDR3 length: 14 residues. Germline CDR1 reads SGDLS; CDR2 reads YYNGEE. The DNA for the CDR3 is TGTACCAGCAGCGTCCAACAGGGGCTCACTGAAGCTTTCTTT. Protein: CTSSVQQGLTEAFF. The full variable domain, with the rest looked up from reference TRBV9 and TRBJ1-1, is DSGVTQTPKHLITATGQRVTLRCSPRSGDLSVYWYQQSLDQGLQFLIQYYNGEERAKGNILERFSAQQFPDLHSELNLSSLELGDSALYFCTSSVQQGLTEAFFGQGTRLTVV.

The genes are TRBV7-8 and TRBJ2-1; no definite D call. Deletions cut 3 bases from V and 7 bases from J, with 19 bases between. Germline CDR1 is SGHVS and CDR2 is FQNEAQ. This CDR3 is built from 16 residues. CDR3 in DNA: TGTGCCAGCAGCTTGGTTCGGACCGGCTTATGGAATGAGCAGTTCTTC. It specifies CASSLVRTGLWNEQFF.

The J gene is TRBJ1-6, the V gene TRBV6-6; the match to TRBD1 covers 8 bases. This CDR3 has 12 amino acids. The junction had 0 bases not matched to a gene; V was cut back by 6 bases and J by 8 bases. Germline lookup yields CDR1 MNHNY and CDR2 SVGAGI (reference sequence). Written as DNA, the CDR3 is TGTGCCAGCAGGGACAGGGATTCACCCCTCCACTTT. It is translated as CASRDRDSPLHF.

This clonotype was counted only a few times. The chain couples TRBV7-3 to TRBJ2-3, with unresolved D. The CDR3 runs 14 residues. Trimming pared 5 bases from V and 5 bases from J, leaving 14 bases between. The germline CDR1 and CDR2 sequences are SGHTA and FQGTGA. In DNA, the CDR3 is TGTGCCAGCAGCCCACGCCCCTTTGGAGATACGCAGTATTTT. Translation gives CASSPRPFGDTQYF.

This clonotype was counted a few times. CDR3 amino acids: CASSWGGNQPQHF. The CDR3, as DNA: TGTGCCAGCAGTTGGGGGGGCAATCAGCCCCAGCATTTT. V usage is TRBV27 and J usage is TRBJ1-5; TRBD1 is a possible D gene (5 bases). Deletions cut 4 bases from V and 2 bases from J, with 6 bases between. The germline gives CDR1 MNHEY, CDR2 SMNVEV (reference sequence). The CDR3 has 13 residues.

The chain combines TRBV20-1 with TRBJ2-7; D is possibly TRBD2 (6 bases). This CDR3 has 13 residues. Deletions cut 0 bases from V and 12 bases from J, with 18 bases between. The germline V gene encodes CDR1 DFQATT and CDR2 SNEGSKA (reference sequence). The CDR3 reads CSARDNLEGWGYF. DNA for the CDR3: TGCAGTGCTAGAGATAACTTGGAGGGCTGGGGGTACTTC.

J is TRBJ1-1 and V is TRBV20-1; D is uncertain. Germline V gene lookup returns CDR1 DFQATT and CDR2 SNEGSKA (reference sequence). This CDR3 has 8 amino acids. Deletions cut 4 bases from V and 11 bases from J, with 5 bases between. The CDR3 DNA sequence: TGCAGTGCTAATCTGGCTTTCTTT. Translated, it gives CSANLAFF.

In its sample, this clonotype was seen a few times. The chain recombines TRBV20-1 with TRBJ2-5; no reliable D call. The CDR3 extends over 15 amino acids. V lost 4 bases, J lost 1 base, and 16 bases lay in between. The germline V gene has CDR1 DFQATT and CDR2 SNEGSKA (reference sequence). In nucleotides, the CDR3 is TGCAGTGCTAACGCCGCCAGACTCGTCCAAGAGACCCAGTACTTC. This gives the protein CSANAARLVQETQYF.

As DNA, the CDR3 is TGTGCCAGCTCGCCCCTAGCACCCGGGGGCAATGAGCAGTTCTTC. It specifies CASSPLAPGGNEQFF. The chain recombines TRBV18 with TRBJ2-1; D is perhaps TRBD2 (6 bases). The germline V gene encodes CDR1 KGHSH and CDR2 LQKENI. The CDR3 has 15 residues. The V gene lost 6 bases and the J gene lost 6 bases, with 18 bases spanning the gap.

V and J are TRBV20-1 and TRBJ2-1, with 15 bases matching TRBD2. With 2 bases clipped from V and 2 bases from J, the junction kept 13 bases outside the gene matches. CDR3 length equals 20 residues. Germline V lookup: CDR1 DFQATT, CDR2 SNEGSKA (reference sequence). CDR3 sequence: CSARFSPGLAGGLPYNEQFF. In DNA form, the CDR3 reads TGCAGTGCTAGATTTTCCCCGGGACTAGCGGGAGGCCTGCCCTACAATGAGCAGTTCTTC.